The rows below give T cell receptor beta chains drawn from one sample of a study of OX40 agonist ivuxolimab in advanced cancers. Assay: immunoSEQ multiplex PCR; the TCRdb copy retains only in-frame clones and omits some. The table shows about 140,000 clones, with approximately 94% occurring only once. This specimen was CD4+ or CD8+ T cells sorted from blood, taken in a trial of the OX40 agonist ivuxolimab. The source is an adult with an advanced solid tumor such as melanoma, head and neck, liver or kidney cancer. Each CDR3 is given with its conserved first and last residue. Fields, in order: D gene, clone size, V gene, J gene, CDR3 protein, CDR3 DNA. The D gene is left open where the match is weak. Clone size is shown for a subset of rows, as once, few, many or a class of expanded clone.

.,.,TRBV4-2,TRBJ1-3,CASSQDRGSGNTIYF,TGTGCCAGCAGCCAAGACAGGGGCTCTGGAAACACCATATATTTT
TRBD2,.,TRBV29-1,TRBJ2-5,CSVAPGLAGGRETQYF,TGCAGCGTTGCCCCGGGACTAGCGGGGGGCAGGGAGACCCAGTACTTC
.,.,TRBV5-6,TRBJ1-4,CASIPWRGVEKLFF,TGTGCCAGCATCCCCTGGCGGGGGGTTGAAAAACTGTTTTTT
TRBD1,.,TRBV5-8,TRBJ2-1,CASSFYTGQGFNEQFF,TGTGCCAGCAGCTTCTATACGGGACAGGGATTCAATGAGCAGTTCTTC
.,once,TRBV18,TRBJ1-4,CASSPFDPTNEKLFF,TGTGCCAGCTCACCATTCGACCCAACTAATGAAAAACTGTTTTTT
TRBD1,.,TRBV5-1,TRBJ2-7,CASSLAGTAAYEQYF,TGCGCCAGCAGCTTGGCCGGGACAGCAGCCTACGAGCAGTACTTC
TRBD2,once,TRBV10-3,TRBJ2-3,CAISNLAGGSDTQYF,TGTGCCATCAGTAACCTAGCGGGAGGTTCAGATACGCAGTATTTT
.,.,TRBV6-5,TRBJ1-1,CASTSRAPRTEAFF,TGTGCCAGCACCTCACGGGCCCCTCGCACTGAAGCTTTCTTT
.,.,TRBV28,TRBJ1-5,CASSLSGTNSNQPQHF,TGTGCCAGCAGTTTGTCCGGGACAAATAGCAATCAGCCCCAGCATTTT
TRBD1,.,TRBV5-1,TRBJ1-2,CASREGGAGNYGYTF,TGCGCCAGCAGGGAAGGGGGCGCGGGAAACTATGGCTACACCTTC
TRBD2,.,TRBV4-3,TRBJ2-7,CASSLQAAGAYEQYF,TGCGCCAGCAGCCTCCAAGCAGCGGGAGCCTACGAGCAGTACTTC
.,.,TRBV19,TRBJ1-2,CASSIGRNYGYTF,TGTGCCAGTAGTATAGGCAGGAACTATGGCTACACCTTC
TRBD1,once,TRBV2,TRBJ1-2,CASSGADRGLDGYTF,TGTGCCAGCAGTGGAGCGGACAGGGGGCTCGATGGCTACACCTTC
TRBD1,.,TRBV4-3,TRBJ1-2,CASSQDPRSRGHYGYTF,TGCGCCAGCAGCCAAGATCCGCGTAGCAGGGGGCACTATGGCTACACCTTC
TRBD2,.,TRBV7-2,TRBJ2-3,CASSPAPAGGWNTQYF,TGTGCCAGCAGCCCCGCCCCCGCGGGAGGTTGGAATACGCAGTATTTT
.,.,TRBV6-1,TRBJ1-4,CASSDFTWGNEKLFF,TGTGCCAGCAGTGATTTCACATGGGGTAATGAAAAACTGTTTTTT
.,.,TRBV5-4,TRBJ1-6,CASGRDLSSYNSPLHF,TGTGCCAGCGGCCGGGACTTGAGCTCCTATAATTCACCCCTCCACTTT
TRBD2,.,TRBV6-1,TRBJ2-7,CASSVTSGRQYEQYF,TGTGCCAGCAGTGTGACTAGCGGGAGGCAATACGAGCAGTACTTC
.,.,TRBV28,TRBJ1-6,CASSFSQLYNSPLHF,TGTGCCAGCAGTTTCTCACAATTGTATAATTCACCCCTCCACTTT
.,once,TRBV19,TRBJ2-2,CASSVFWGNTGELFF,TGTGCCAGTAGTGTTTTTTGGGGTAACACCGGGGAGCTGTTTTTT
TRBD1,.,TRBV7-8,TRBJ1-2,CASSFFPGQGYGYTF,TGTGCCAGCAGCTTTTTCCCCGGACAGGGGTATGGCTACACCTTC